Listed below are T cell receptor beta chains from one sample, sequenced in a study of Graves' ophthalmopathy and Graves' hyperthyroidism. TCRdb redid the calling of the multiplex PCR reads with MiXCR, one entry per CDR3 protein. The sample consists of around 1.1 million distinct CDR3 sequences, about 36% of them appearing once. What was sequenced was peripheral blood or thyroid tissue (not recorded which). Receptors originate from an adult man with Graves' hyperthyroidism. CDR3s include the opening cysteine and the closing phenylalanine or tryptophan. The D gene is left open where the match is weak. Size is stated for part of the rows, as once, few or many counts, or as a class when the clone is expanded.

TRBD1	TRBJ2-1	-	TRBV10-3	TGTGCCAGCTCGGGACAGGCGGGCTACAATGAGCAGTTCTTC	CASSGQAGYNEQFF
-	TRBJ1-1	many	TRBV7-8	TGTGCCAGCAGCTTAGGGTTCCTTGTAGGGGTAGGGACTGAAGCTTTCTTT	CASSLGFLVGVGTEAFF
-	TRBJ1-5	many	TRBV19	TGTGCCAGTAGTACCACATCGGACACGAATCAGCCCCAGCATTTT	CASSTTSDTNQPQHF
-	TRBJ2-7	many	TRBV19	TGTGCCAGTAGTATCTTCCACACCGCCTACGAGCAGTACTTC	CASSIFHTAYEQYF
-	TRBJ2-7	many	TRBV7-2	TGTGCCAGCAGCCCCGCGCGTTCAAACTACGAGCAGTACTTC	CASSPARSNYEQYF
-	TRBJ2-5	many	TRBV5-1	TGCGCCAGCAGCTTTGGGCCAGACCAAGAGACCCAGTACTTC	CASSFGPDQETQYF
TRBD2	TRBJ2-7	once	TRBV7-9	TGTGCCAGCAGCGAAGTTAGCGGGAGGGTTAAATGGGCCTACGAGCAGTACTTC	CASSEVSGRVKWAYEQYF
-	TRBJ2-2	once	TRBV7-8	TGTGCCAGCAGCACCCGGTTTGGCTCTGGAAACACCGGGGAGCTGTTTTTT	CASSTRFGSGNTGELFF
-	TRBJ1-2	many	TRBV19	TGTGCCAGCACGGGACGGATGAACTATGGCTACACCTTC	CASTGRMNYGYTF
TRBD2	TRBJ2-5	many	TRBV7-8	TGTGCCAGCAGCGGAGGGACTAGCGGGATCCAAGAGACCCAGTACTTC	CASSGGTSGIQETQYF
TRBD1	TRBJ1-4	-	TRBV10-3	TGTGCCAGCAGTGATCGACGCCTCGGCCGGGACAGGGAACATGCAACTAATGAAAAACTGTTTTTT	CASSDRRLGRDREHATNEKLFF
TRBD1	TRBJ2-1	-	TRBV9	TGTGCCAGCAGTGACAGGGTAACAAGGAATAACAATGAGCAGTTCTTC	CASSDRVTRNNNEQFF
TRBD1	TRBJ1-6	many	TRBV7-9	TGTGCCAGCAGCCCCCGGACAGGGGGATACTTTTCACCCCTCCACTTT	CASSPRTGGYFSPLHF
-	TRBJ1-1	-	TRBV27	TGTGCCAGCAGTATGACAGTTGCTGAAGCTTTCTTT	CASSMTVAEAFF
-	TRBJ2-7	few	TRBV11-1	TGTGCCAGCAGCCCCACAGTAGGAGCCTACGAGCAGTACTTC	CASSPTVGAYEQYF
-	TRBJ1-6	once	TRBV20-1	TGCAGTGCTAGAGATCACGTAGGGACTAGCGATTCACCCCTCCACTTT	CSARDHVGTSDSPLHF
TRBD1	TRBJ1-1	many	TRBV20-1	TGCAGTGCTAGAGATAGGGGGCGCAGGGTCACTGAAGCTTTCTTT	CSARDRGRRVTEAFF